The 22 T cell receptor beta chains below come from one sample, sequenced in a study of T cell responses to AZD1222 COVID-19 vaccine. Clones were read by immunoSEQ multiplex PCR, and TCRdb kept only the in-frame ones, dropping some. The sample contains fewer than 110,000 clones, about 90% of which appear only once. Sample: peripheral blood, taken 28 days after the second AZD1222 dose. Receptors were obtained from an adult who received the AZD1222 COVID-19 vaccine.

The chain joins TRBV23-1 to TRBJ2-4; TRBD2 agrees at 9 bases. TRBV23-1 is flagged as an ORF with uncertain function. V lost 3 bases, J lost 4 bases, and 13 bases stayed unmatched. CDR3 length: 18 amino acids. DNA for the CDR3: TGCGCCAGCAGTCATTTCATTTGCGGGGGGGCTTATAAAAACATTCAGTACTTC. Residues: CASSHFICGGAYKNIQYF.

This clone was detected only once. The chain carries TRBV5-1 and TRBJ2-3; possible D gene TRBD1, 6 bases. The CDR3 consists of 14 residues. The ends were cut back, 0 bases at V and 5 bases at J, with 10 bases in the middle. Germline values: CDR1 SGHRS, CDR2 YFSETQ. CDR3 bases: TGCGCCAGCAGCTTGGAACAGGGCAGAGATACGCAGTATTTT. Protein product: CASSLEQGRDTQYF. Together with reference TRBV5-1 and TRBJ2-3, the CDR3 gives the full variable domain: KAGVTQTPRYLIKTRGQQVTLSCSPISGHRSVSWYQQTPGQGLQFLFEYFSETQRNKGNFPGRFSGRQFSNSRSEMNVSTLELGDSALYLCASSLEQGRDTQYFGPGTRLTVL.

The chain carries TRBV5-4 and TRBJ2-3, with 8 bases aligning to TRBD1. The CDR3 length is 14 residues. Germline values: CDR1 SGHNT, CDR2 YYREEE (reference sequence). V gave up 5 bases and J gave up 1 base; unmatched junction bases: 3. CDR3 in amino acids: CASRWDRRTDTQYF. CDR3 DNA sequence: TGTGCCAGCAGATGGGACAGGCGCACAGATACGCAGTATTTT.

The chain uses TRBV19 and TRBJ1-1, with a possible D match to TRBD1 (5 bases). The germline gives CDR1 LNHDA, CDR2 SQIVND (reference sequence). V lost 6 bases to trimming and J lost 5 bases, with 16 bases between them. The length of the CDR3 is 14 residues. CDR3 in DNA: TGTGCCAGTAGCCAACTCGGGGGGGGAACTGAAGCTTTCTTT. Protein sequence: CASSQLGGGTEAFF.

This chain uses TRBV2 with TRBJ1-3; no clear D. The CDR3 has 16 amino acids. V dropped 7 bases and J dropped 4 bases, with 20 bases sitting between them. Germline loops: CDR1 SNHLY, CDR2 FYNNEI. CDR3 in amino acids: CASNSAGPSAGNTIYF. The CDR3 DNA reads TGTGCCAGCAATAGTGCTGGTCCCTCGGCCGGAAACACCATATATTTT. The whole variable domain, filled in from reference TRBV2 and TRBJ1-3, reads EPEVTQTPSHQVTQMGQEVILRCVPISNHLYFYWYRQILGQKVEFLVSFYNNEISEKSEIFDDQFSVERPDGSNFTLKIRSTKLEDSAMYFCASNSAGPSAGNTIYFGEGSWLTVV.

This clone was counted once. The V and J genes are TRBV2 and TRBJ1-1, with 7 bases lining up with TRBD1. With 4 bases clipped from V and 4 bases from J, the junction kept 3 bases outside the gene matches. This CDR3 has 13 residues. Looked up from germline, CDR1 is SNHLY and CDR2 is FYNNEI. The CDR3 is CASSGYRGTEAFF. DNA of the CDR3: TGTGCCAGCAGTGGATACAGGGGCACTGAAGCTTTCTTT.

In its sample, this clone was seen once. This rearrangement joins TRBV3-1 (or the pseudogene TRBV3-2) to TRBJ1-2; weak D call: TRBD1 (5 bases). Trimming removed 6 bases from V and 5 bases from J, with 13 bases in between. Germline V gene data show CDR1 as LGHDT and CDR2 as YNNKEL (reference sequence). The CDR3 loop spans 13 amino acids. CDR3 coding DNA: TGTGCCAGCAGGCCGGGGGGAGAGTATGGCTACACCTTC. Translating gives CASRPGGEYGYTF.

The chain is built from TRBV3-1 (or the pseudogene TRBV3-2) and TRBJ2-5; D is ambiguous. V shed 6 bases and J shed 0 bases, with 8 bases lying between them. Germline CDR1 is LGHDT and CDR2 is YNNKEL (reference sequence). This CDR3 contains 13 residues. CDR3 loop: CASSNGYQETQYF. The CDR3 DNA follows: TGTGCCAGCAGTAATGGTTACCAAGAGACCCAGTACTTC.

This chain uses TRBV7-2 with TRBJ1-5; D is unclear. Trimming left V 5 bases short and J 1 base short, with 12 bases between. Per germline, CDR1 SGHTA and CDR2 FQGNSA. The CDR3 has 15 residues. CDR3 DNA sequence: TGTGCCAGCAGCACTATGACGGGGAGCAATCAGCCCCAGCATTTT. Encoded protein: CASSTMTGSNQPQHF. Based on the CDR3 plus reference TRBV7-2 and TRBJ1-5, the full variable domain is GAGVSQSPSNKVTEKGKDVELRCDPISGHTALYWYRQSLGQGLEFLIYFQGNSAPDKSGLPSDRFSAERTGGSVSTLTIQRTQQEDSAVYLCASSTMTGSNQPQHFGDGTRLSIL.

The V call is TRBV7-2, the J call TRBJ2-7; D could derive from TRBD1 or TRBD2 (7 bases each). V gave up 1 base and J gave up 3 bases, with 13 bases separating them. CDR3 size: 15 residues. CDR1 is SGHTA, CDR2 FQGNSA, per germline. The CDR3 nucleotides are TGTGCCAGCAGCTTAGGTGTCAGGGGGGGCTACGAGCAGTACTTC. This gives the protein CASSLGVRGGYEQYF.

The chain links TRBV5-1 to TRBJ1-2, with 7 bases that match TRBD1. This CDR3 region has 17 residues. V trimming: 3 bases; J trimming: 1 base; junction bases outside the gene matches: 12. The germline CDR1 and CDR2 sequences are SGHRS and YFSETQ. CDR3 loop: CASSWNPGQTDNYGYTF. CDR3 in DNA: TGCGCCAGCAGCTGGAACCCGGGACAGACAGATAACTATGGCTACACCTTC.

CDR3 nucleotide sequence: TGTGCCAGCAGCGTAGACGGGGGGAAGACCCAGTACTTC. Translated: CASSVDGGKTQYF. The chain employs TRBV9 and TRBJ2-5; TRBD2 matches at 7 bases. V gave up 0 bases and J gave up 6 bases; unmatched junction bases: 2. CDR1 is SGDLS and CDR2 is YYNGEE in the germline V gene. The CDR3 length is 13 residues. The full variable domain, with the rest looked up from reference TRBV9 and TRBJ2-5, is DSGVTQTPKHLITATGQRVTLRCSPRSGDLSVYWYQQSLDQGLQFLIQYYNGEERAKGNILERFSAQQFPDLHSELNLSSLELGDSALYFCASSVDGGKTQYFGPGTRLLVL.

This clone has just a few counts. V gene TRBV2 combines with J gene TRBJ1-5; 10 nucleotides line up with TRBD1. V shed 7 bases, J shed 5 bases, and the junction held 2 bases outside the gene matches. CDR1 and CDR2 (germline): SNHLY, FYNNEI. The CDR3 contains 13 residues. CDR3 region: CASTGTGDQPQHF. In nucleotides, the CDR3 is TGTGCCAGCACGGGGACAGGGGATCAGCCCCAGCATTTT. The variable domain in full, completed from reference TRBV2 and TRBJ1-5, reads EPEVTQTPSHQVTQMGQEVILRCVPISNHLYFYWYRQILGQKVEFLVSFYNNEISEKSEIFDDQFSVERPDGSNFTLKIRSTKLEDSAMYFCASTGTGDQPQHFGDGTRLSIL.

V and J are TRBV5-5 and TRBJ2-7, with D maybe TRBD2 (5 bases). Per the germline V gene, CDR1 is SGHKS and CDR2 is YYEKEE (reference sequence). Trimming shortened V by 4 bases and J by 1 base, and 21 bases separated the two germline ends. CDR3 size: 17 residues. This chain's CDR3 is CASSPRSGLSRSYEQYF. DNA for the CDR3: TGTGCCAGCAGCCCGCGGTCAGGACTCTCTCGATCCTACGAGCAGTACTTC.

The chain recombines TRBV7-2 with TRBJ2-5; the D is unclear. The CDR3 covers 13 residues. Germline V gives CDR1 SGHTA, CDR2 FQGNSA. With 2 bases removed from V and 4 bases from J, the gap between germline ends came to 8 bases. The CDR3 spells CASSLLLGETQYF. CDR3 nucleotide sequence: TGTGCCAGCAGCTTACTGCTTGGAGAGACCCAGTACTTC.

The V gene is TRBV6-5, the J gene TRBJ1-3; D uncertain. V was cut by 3 bases and J by 0 bases, with 9 bases left in between. The CDR3 sequence is 15 residues long. Germline CDR1 MNHEY, CDR2 SVGAGI. The CDR3 region has the DNA TGTGCCAGCAGTTATTTCGCTGGCTCTGGAAACACCATATATTTT. It is translated as CASSYFAGSGNTIYF.

The J gene is TRBJ1-1, the V gene TRBV2; D may be TRBD1 (5 bases). V was trimmed by 7 bases and J by 1 base, leaving 10 bases between them. Germline lookup yields CDR1 SNHLY and CDR2 FYNNEI. CDR3 length: 13 amino acids. The CDR3 loop reads CASKKQGNTEAFF. The CDR3 DNA reads as TGTGCCAGCAAAAAGCAGGGGAACACTGAAGCTTTCTTT.

CDR3 in DNA: TGTGCCTGGAGTGTAGGGGGCTGGTCCGGGGAGCTGTTTTTT. Translating gives CAWSVGGWSGELFF. This chain uses TRBV30 with TRBJ2-2, with 7 bases aligning to TRBD1. The CDR3 loop spans 14 amino acids. CDR1 GTSNPN and CDR2 SVGIG come from the germline V gene (reference sequence). V gave up 0 bases and J gave up 6 bases; unmatched junction bases: 4. Combining the CDR3 with reference TRBV30 and TRBJ2-2 gives the whole variable domain SQTIHQWPATLVQPVGSPLSLECTVEGTSNPNLYWYRQAAGRGLQLLFYSVGIGQISSEVPQNLSASRPQDRQFILSSKKLLLSDSGFYLCAWSVGGWSGELFFGEGSRLTVL.

The V gene is TRBV5-8, the J gene TRBJ1-6; D ambiguous. CDR1 is SGHTS and CDR2 is YDEGEE in the germline V gene. Trimming took off 1 base at V and 7 bases at J, with 0 bases between the two ends. The CDR3 has 11 amino acids. The CDR3 sequence is CASSLNSPLHF. The DNA for the CDR3 is TGTGCCAGCAGCTTGAATTCACCCCTCCACTTT.

The chain couples TRBV7-2 to TRBJ1-2; tentatively, D is TRBD1 (5 bases). The V gene's germline CDR1 is SGHTA and CDR2 FQGNSA. The CDR3 has 14 residues. The V gene lost 4 bases and the J gene lost 2 bases, with 11 bases spanning the gap. CDR3 sequence reads: CASSSDTSNYGYTF. In nucleotides, the CDR3 is TGTGCCAGCAGCTCGGACACCTCGAACTATGGCTACACCTTC.

The chain is built from TRBV5-4 and TRBJ1-6; tentatively, D is TRBD1 (6 bases). CDR3 length: 16 residues. The germline V gene encodes CDR1 SGHNT and CDR2 YYREEE (reference sequence). The V gene lost 4 bases and the J gene lost 0 bases, with 11 bases spanning the gap. Written as DNA, the CDR3 is TGTGCCAGCAGCCGAGGGGACAACTCCTATAATTCACCCCTCCACTTT. It is translated as CASSRGDNSYNSPLHF.

This chain links TRBV6-6 with TRBJ1-5; TRBD1 is a possible D gene (6 bases). The germline CDR1 and CDR2 sequences are MNHNY and SVGAGI (reference sequence). The CDR3 totals 13 residues. V lost 6 bases and J lost 5, with 11 bases in between. CDR3 sequence reads: CASSEGGDQPQHF. DNA of the CDR3: TGTGCCAGCAGCGAGGGGGGGGATCAGCCCCAGCATTTT.